Listed below are T cell receptor beta chains from one sample, sequenced in a study of identifying expanded T cells in peripheral blood. The assay was immunoSEQ multiplex PCR, and TCRdb's table has in-frame clones only and misses some. The data contain 50,000 to 60,000 clones, approximately 82% of them singletons. Sample: blood. The receptors derive from a person aged 18 to 75 in good health. Both conserved end residues are part of each CDR3. The order of the fields is V gene, J gene, clone size, D gene, CDR3 protein, CDR3 DNA. D genes are given only for firm matches. Only some rows state a clone size, as once, few, many or a class for expanded clones.

v_gene: TRBV5-6; j_gene: TRBJ2-1; abundance: .; d_gene: TRBD2; CDR3aa: CASSSLAGGPNNEQFF; CDR3nt: TGTGCCAGCAGCTCCCTAGCGGGAGGGCCTAACAATGAGCAGTTCTTC
v_gene: TRBV20-1; j_gene: TRBJ2-1; abundance: .; d_gene: .; CDR3aa: CSAGEYNEQFF; CDR3nt: TGCAGTGCTGGGGAGTACAATGAGCAGTTCTTC
v_gene: TRBV10-3; j_gene: TRBJ1-1; abundance: .; d_gene: .; CDR3aa: CAISDPTLRGRGTEAFF; CDR3nt: TGTGCCATCAGTGACCCGACCCTACGGGGGCGGGGGACTGAAGCTTTCTTT
v_gene: TRBV5-6; j_gene: TRBJ1-2; abundance: .; d_gene: .; CDR3aa: CASSYGQSRNYGYTF; CDR3nt: TGTGCCAGCAGCTACGGACAGAGCAGAAACTATGGCTACACCTTC
v_gene: TRBV18; j_gene: TRBJ2-3; abundance: .; d_gene: .; CDR3aa: CASSPGRAVGDTQYF; CDR3nt: TGTGCCAGCTCACCGGGCAGGGCCGTGGGAGATACGCAGTATTTT
v_gene: TRBV27; j_gene: TRBJ2-7; abundance: .; d_gene: TRBD1; CDR3aa: CASSFTTGGSYEQYF; CDR3nt: TGTGCCAGCAGTTTTACGACAGGGGGATCCTACGAGCAGTACTTC
v_gene: TRBV7-3; j_gene: TRBJ2-2; abundance: .; d_gene: .; CDR3aa: CASSLKVTGHGELFF; CDR3nt: TGTGCCAGCAGCTTAAAGGTGACAGGACACGGGGAGCTGTTTTTT
v_gene: TRBV18; j_gene: TRBJ2-5; abundance: once; d_gene: .; CDR3aa: CASSPGGGETQYF; CDR3nt: TGTGCCAGCTCACCGGGGGGTGGAGAGACCCAGTACTTC
v_gene: TRBV28; j_gene: TRBJ1-3; abundance: .; d_gene: .; CDR3aa: CASSLPLDISGNTIYF; CDR3nt: TGTGCCAGCAGTTTGCCTTTGGACATCTCTGGAAACACCATATATTTT
v_gene: TRBV27; j_gene: TRBJ1-2; abundance: .; d_gene: .; CDR3aa: CASSQSDRNYGYTF; CDR3nt: TGTGCCAGCAGCCAATCGGACAGAAACTATGGCTACACCTTC
v_gene: TRBV5-6; j_gene: TRBJ1-2; abundance: .; d_gene: .; CDR3aa: CASSAGVIGYTF; CDR3nt: TGTGCCAGCAGCGCAGGGGTCATAGGCTACACCTTC
v_gene: TRBV7-9; j_gene: TRBJ2-3; abundance: .; d_gene: TRBD1; CDR3aa: CASSLGTGVRSTDTQYF; CDR3nt: TGTGCCAGCAGCTTAGGGACAGGAGTACGGAGCACAGATACGCAGTATTTT
v_gene: TRBV5-6; j_gene: TRBJ2-7; abundance: once; d_gene: .; CDR3aa: CASSLKRAAPRGEQYF; CDR3nt: TGTGCCAGCAGCCTAAAAAGGGCCGCACCCCGGGGAGAGCAGTACTTC
v_gene: TRBV19; j_gene: TRBJ1-1; abundance: once; d_gene: .; CDR3aa: CASRQGWNTEAFF; CDR3nt: TGTGCCAGCCGTCAGGGCTGGAACACTGAAGCTTTCTTT
v_gene: TRBV4-1; j_gene: TRBJ2-1; abundance: few; d_gene: TRBD2; CDR3aa: CASSWRAGDDNEQFF; CDR3nt: TGCGCCAGCAGCTGGCGGGCGGGAGACGACAATGAGCAGTTCTTC
v_gene: TRBV19; j_gene: TRBJ2-1; abundance: once; d_gene: .; CDR3aa: CASSRLDGYNEQFF; CDR3nt: TGTGCCAGTAGTCGACTGGACGGGTACAATGAGCAGTTCTTC
v_gene: TRBV6-7; j_gene: TRBJ2-2; abundance: .; d_gene: .; CDR3aa: CASSYPFWYGELFF; CDR3nt: TGTGCCAGCAGTTACCCATTTTGGTACGGGGAGCTGTTTTTT